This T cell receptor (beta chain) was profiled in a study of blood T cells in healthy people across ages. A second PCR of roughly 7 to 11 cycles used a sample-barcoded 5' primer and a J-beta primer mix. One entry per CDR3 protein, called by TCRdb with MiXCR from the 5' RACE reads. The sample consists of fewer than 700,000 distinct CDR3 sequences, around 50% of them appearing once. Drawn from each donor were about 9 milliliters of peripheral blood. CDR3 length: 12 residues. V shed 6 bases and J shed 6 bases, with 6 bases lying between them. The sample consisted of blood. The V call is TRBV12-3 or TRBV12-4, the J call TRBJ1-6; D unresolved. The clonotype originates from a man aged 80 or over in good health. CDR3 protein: CASRWINSPLHF. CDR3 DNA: TGTGCCAGCAGGTGGATTAATTCACCCCTCCACTTT.